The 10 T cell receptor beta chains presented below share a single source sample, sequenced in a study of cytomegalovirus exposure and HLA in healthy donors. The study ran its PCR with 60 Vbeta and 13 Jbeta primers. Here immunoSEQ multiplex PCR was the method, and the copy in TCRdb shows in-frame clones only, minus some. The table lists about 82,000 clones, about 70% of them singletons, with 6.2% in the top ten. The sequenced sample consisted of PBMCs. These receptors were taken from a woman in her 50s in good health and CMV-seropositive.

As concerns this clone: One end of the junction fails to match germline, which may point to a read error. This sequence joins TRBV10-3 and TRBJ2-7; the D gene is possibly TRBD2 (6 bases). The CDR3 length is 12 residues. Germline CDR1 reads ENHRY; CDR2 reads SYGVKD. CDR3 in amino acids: CDLCSWEDEQYF. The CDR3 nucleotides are TGCGACCTTTGTAGTTGGGAGGATGAGCAGTACTTC.

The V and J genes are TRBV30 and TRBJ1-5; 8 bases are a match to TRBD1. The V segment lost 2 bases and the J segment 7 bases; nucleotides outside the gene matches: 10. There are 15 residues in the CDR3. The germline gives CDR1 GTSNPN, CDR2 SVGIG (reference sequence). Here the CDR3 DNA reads TGTGCCTGGAGTAAAGGGGACAGGTCCCACCAGCCCCAGCATTTT. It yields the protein CAWSKGDRSHQPQHF. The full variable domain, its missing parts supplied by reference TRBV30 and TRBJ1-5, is SQTIHQWPATLVQPVGSPLSLECTVEGTSNPNLYWYRQAAGRGLQLLFYSVGIGQISSEVPQNLSASRPQDRQFILSSKKLLLSDSGFYLCAWSKGDRSHQPQHFGDGTRLSIL.

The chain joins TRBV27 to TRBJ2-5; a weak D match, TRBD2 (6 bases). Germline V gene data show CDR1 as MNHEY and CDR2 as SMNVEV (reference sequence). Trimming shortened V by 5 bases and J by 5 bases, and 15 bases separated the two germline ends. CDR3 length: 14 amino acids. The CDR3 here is CASSLLKGGETQYF. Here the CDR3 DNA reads TGTGCCAGCAGTCTCCTTAAAGGAGGGGAGACCCAGTACTTC.

CDR3 bases: TGTGCCAGCAGAGTTGGAGGGTACTACACAGATACGCAGTATTTT. It codes for CASRVGGYYTDTQYF. V is TRBV7-9 and J is TRBJ2-3, with a possible D match to TRBD2 (6 bases). The CDR3 extends over 15 amino acids. Per the germline V gene, CDR1 is SEHNR and CDR2 is FQNEAQ (reference sequence). V was cut by 6 bases and J by 2 bases, with 15 bases left in between.

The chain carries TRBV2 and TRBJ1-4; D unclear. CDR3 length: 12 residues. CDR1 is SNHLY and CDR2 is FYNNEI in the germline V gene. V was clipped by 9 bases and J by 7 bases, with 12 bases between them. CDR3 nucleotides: TGTGCCAGTGACGGGCGGGGTGAAAAACTGTTTTTT. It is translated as CASDGRGEKLFF.

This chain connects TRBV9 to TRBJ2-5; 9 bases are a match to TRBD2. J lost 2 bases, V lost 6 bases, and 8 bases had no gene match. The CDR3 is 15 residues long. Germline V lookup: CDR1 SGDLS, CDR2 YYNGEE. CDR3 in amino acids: CASTRSGRGQETQYF. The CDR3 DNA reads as TGTGCCAGCACCCGTAGCGGGAGAGGTCAAGAGACCCAGTACTTC. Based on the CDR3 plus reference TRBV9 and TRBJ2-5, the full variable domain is DSGVTQTPKHLITATGQRVTLRCSPRSGDLSVYWYQQSLDQGLQFLIQYYNGEERAKGNILERFSAQQFPDLHSELNLSSLELGDSALYFCASTRSGRGQETQYFGPGTRLLVL.

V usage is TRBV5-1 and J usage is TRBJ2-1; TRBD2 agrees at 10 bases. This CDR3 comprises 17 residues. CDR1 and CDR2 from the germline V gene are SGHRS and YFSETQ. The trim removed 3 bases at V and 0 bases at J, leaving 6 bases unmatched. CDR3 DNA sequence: TGCGCCAGCAGCTGGACTAGCGGAGGGAGCTCCTACAATGAGCAGTTCTTC. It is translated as CASSWTSGGSSYNEQFF.

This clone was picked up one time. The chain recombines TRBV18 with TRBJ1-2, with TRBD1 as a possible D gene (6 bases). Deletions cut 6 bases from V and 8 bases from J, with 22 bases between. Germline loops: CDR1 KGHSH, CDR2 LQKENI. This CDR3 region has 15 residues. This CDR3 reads CASSPQANRESGYTF. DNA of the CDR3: TGTGCCAGCTCTCCTCAGGCAAACAGGGAATCGGGCTACACCTTC.

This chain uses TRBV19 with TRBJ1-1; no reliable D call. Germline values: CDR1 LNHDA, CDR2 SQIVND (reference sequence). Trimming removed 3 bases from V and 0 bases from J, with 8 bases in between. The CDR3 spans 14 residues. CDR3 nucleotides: TGTGCCAGTAGTATCGCAGGATTGAACACTGAAGCTTTCTTT. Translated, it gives CASSIAGLNTEAFF.

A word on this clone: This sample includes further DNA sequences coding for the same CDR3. The CDR3 DNA is TGTGCCAGCAGTTATTCGGGTAATGAGCAGTTCTTC. This encodes CASSYSGNEQFF. This chain links TRBV6-6 with TRBJ2-1; D is unresolved. V shed 3 bases and J shed 7 bases, with 7 bases lying between them. CDR3 length: 12 amino acids. The germline gives CDR1 MNHNY, CDR2 SVGAGI (reference sequence).